These 4 T cell receptor beta chains originate from one sample sequenced in a study of PD-L1 blockade in urothelial cancer. The table came from immunoSEQ multiplex PCR; TCRdb's copy has only in-frame clones and leaves some out. The sample includes tens of thousands of clones, 87% of them seen just once. Time point of the sample: pretreatment peripheral blood. The input for sequencing was PBMCs, taken around atezolizumab (anti-PD-L1) treatment. All receptors derive from a woman aged 55 to 70 with urothelial cancer.

The J gene is TRBJ2-2, the V gene TRBV7-9, with a possible D match to TRBD2 (5 bases). The CDR3 loop spans 13 amino acids. Germline lookup yields CDR1 SEHNR and CDR2 FQNEAQ (reference sequence). Trimming cost V 9 bases and J 4 bases, with 12 bases left between them. This CDR3 is CARGGSSTGELFF. The DNA for the CDR3 is TGTGCCAGAGGAGGTTCGAGCACCGGGGAGCTGTTTTTT.

The rearrangement uses TRBV12-5 and TRBJ1-1, with 7 positions matching TRBD1. The CDR3 has 15 amino acids. V lost 1 base to trimming and J lost 0 bases; unmatched junction nucleotides: 2. Germline assignment: CDR1 LGHNT and CDR2 FRNRAP. CDR3 region: CASGLATGLNTEAFF. CDR3 DNA: TGTGCTAGTGGTTTGGCGACAGGGCTGAACACTGAAGCTTTCTTT.

The chain uses TRBV5-1 and TRBJ1-4; possible D gene TRBD1, 5 bases. Germline V lookup: CDR1 SGHRS, CDR2 YFSETQ. The V end was cut by 0 bases, the J end by 4 bases, with 10 bases between. The CDR3 has 15 residues. The chain's CDR3 is CASSLARQGNEKLFF. The CDR3 DNA is TGCGCCAGCAGCTTGGCCCGGCAGGGTAATGAAAAACTGTTTTTT.

V usage is TRBV5-1 and J usage is TRBJ1-4, with TRBD1 as a possible D gene (6 bases). The V end was cut by 0 bases, the J end by 5 bases, with 8 bases between. In germline, CDR1 is SGHRS, CDR2 YFSETQ. This CDR3 is built from 14 residues. The CDR3 bases are TGCGCCAGCAGCTTGGACAGGGTCAATGAAAAACTGTTTTTT. This sequence encodes CASSLDRVNEKLFF.